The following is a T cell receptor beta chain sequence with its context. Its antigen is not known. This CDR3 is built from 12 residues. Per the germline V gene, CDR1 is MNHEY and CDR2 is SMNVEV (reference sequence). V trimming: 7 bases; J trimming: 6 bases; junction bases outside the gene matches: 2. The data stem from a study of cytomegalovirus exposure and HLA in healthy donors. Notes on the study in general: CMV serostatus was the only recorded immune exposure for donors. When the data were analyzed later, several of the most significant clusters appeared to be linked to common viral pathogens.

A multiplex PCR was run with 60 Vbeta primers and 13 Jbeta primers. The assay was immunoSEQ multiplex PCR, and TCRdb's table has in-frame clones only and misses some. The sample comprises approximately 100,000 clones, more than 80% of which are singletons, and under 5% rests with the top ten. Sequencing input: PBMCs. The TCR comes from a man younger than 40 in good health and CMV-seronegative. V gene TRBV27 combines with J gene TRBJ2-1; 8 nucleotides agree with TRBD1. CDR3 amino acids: CASTTGGNEQFF. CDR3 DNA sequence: TGTGCCAGCACCACAGGGGGCAATGAGCAGTTCTTC.